This T cell receptor beta chain was profiled in a study of blood T cell repertoires in COVID-19. TCRdb's copy holds only in-frame clones and misses some; the assay was immunoSEQ multiplex PCR. The sample includes 200,000 to 250,000 clones, approximately 90% of them seen just once. Trimming shortened V by 9 bases and J by 6 bases, and 20 bases separated the two germline ends. Germline loops: CDR1 KGHDR, CDR2 SFDVKD. This CDR3 has 14 amino acids. The specimen was peripheral blood. This TCR derives from a man between 60 and 75 years old with COVID-19, enrolled during active disease. J is TRBJ2-7 and V is TRBV24-1; D is unclear. CDR3 nucleotide sequence: TGTGCCACCCCGGCTGGGCAATCGAGTCCCGAGCAGTACTTC. Translating gives CATPAGQSSPEQYF.